Below are 11 T cell receptor beta chains sequenced from a single sample in a study of blood T cell repertoires in COVID-19. Measured with immunoSEQ multiplex PCR; TCRdb has only the in-frame clones, and not every one. The sample carries 200,000 to 300,000 clones, about 83% recorded once. Sequencing was done on a sample of peripheral blood. These receptors were taken from a human donor in a cohort sampled during active COVID-19.

This rearrangement joins TRBV5-1 to TRBJ1-5, with D maybe TRBD1 (6 bases). The CDR3 loop spans 16 amino acids. V was shortened by 0 bases and J by 6 bases, with 16 bases between the two germline ends. In germline, CDR1 is SGHRS, CDR2 YFSETQ. The CDR3 DNA sequence: TGCGCCAGCAGCTTGGTCGCAGGGGACGGAAGTCAGCCCCAGCATTTT. Translating gives CASSLVAGDGSQPQHF.

The CDR3 sequence: CASSLAREASTDTQYF. CDR3 coding DNA: TGTGCCAGCAGCTTGGCGAGGGAAGCTAGCACAGATACGCAGTATTTT. The V call is TRBV5-4, the J call TRBJ2-3, with a weak D call TRBD2 (5 bases). Per germline, CDR1 SGHNT and CDR2 YYREEE (reference sequence). The V end was cut by 0 bases, the J end by 0 bases, with 11 bases between. This CDR3 is built from 16 residues. The whole variable domain, remainder taken from reference TRBV5-4 and TRBJ2-3, is ETGVTQSPTHLIKTRGQQVTLRCSSQSGHNTVSWYQQALGQGPQFIFQYYREEENGRGNFPPRFSGLQFPNYSSELNVNALELDDSALYLCASSLAREASTDTQYFGPGTRLTVL.

This sequence joins TRBV4-2 and TRBJ2-2; TRBD1 matches at 12 bases. The CDR3 totals 18 residues. Germline values: CDR1 LGHNA, CDR2 YNFKEQ. Trimming took 4 bases from V and 1 from J; bases not matched to a gene: 7. DNA of the CDR3: TGTGCCAGCAGCCCGGGGACAGGGGGCGGGAGGAACACCGGGGAGCTGTTTTTT. Its translation: CASSPGTGGGRNTGELFF.

The table lists this clone with a few counts. The chain combines TRBV3-1 (or the pseudogene TRBV3-2) with TRBJ2-4; D not certain. The CDR3 runs 16 residues. Germline assignment: CDR1 LGHDT and CDR2 YNNKEL (reference sequence). V was clipped by 7 bases and J by 0 bases, with 16 bases between them. CDR3 nucleotides: TGTGCCAGCACTCCCCGGAACAGCTTAGCCAAAAACATTCAGTACTTC. Protein product: CASTPRNSLAKNIQYF.

V usage is TRBV5-1 and J usage is TRBJ2-5; D might be TRBD2 (6 bases). V shed 0 bases and J shed 1 base, with 7 bases lying between them. The CDR3 is 14 residues long. Germline lookup yields CDR1 SGHRS and CDR2 YFSETQ. The CDR3 here is CASSLGGVQETQYF. CDR3 nucleotide sequence: TGCGCCAGCAGCTTGGGCGGGGTCCAAGAGACCCAGTACTTC.

This clone turned up a few times. The chain couples TRBV3-1 (or the pseudogene TRBV3-2) to TRBJ1-2, with D maybe TRBD1 (5 bases). Germline lookup yields CDR1 LGHDT and CDR2 YNNKEL (reference sequence). V dropped 2 bases and J dropped 6 bases, with 7 bases sitting between them. CDR3 size: 12 residues. CDR3 region: CASSQTRDGYTF. The CDR3 bases are TGTGCCAGCAGCCAAACCAGGGATGGCTACACCTTC.

This sequence joins TRBV21-1 and TRBJ1-3; TRBD1 is the table's D call, not checked against the DNA. TRBV21-1 is labeled a pseudogene. This CDR3 has 14 residues. CDR3 region: CASSNIQGGNTIYF. The CDR3 nucleotides are TGTGCCAGCAGCAATATACAGGGAGGAAACACCATATATTTT.

This rearrangement joins TRBV12-3 or TRBV12-4 to TRBJ2-2; D unresolved. The V gene lost 6 bases and the J gene lost 7 bases, with 9 bases spanning the gap. This CDR3 comprises 12 residues. CDR3 sequence: CASSHIYGELFF. The CDR3 region has the DNA TGTGCCAGCAGCCATATCTACGGGGAGCTGTTTTTT.

The rearrangement uses TRBV18 and TRBJ2-3; maybe TRBD2 (7 bases). The V and J ends lost 8 bases and 0 bases respectively, with 21 bases between them. The germline gives CDR1 KGHSH, CDR2 LQKENI. This CDR3 has 17 residues. The CDR3 loop reads CASPTAGGRPSTDTQYF. The CDR3 DNA reads TGTGCCAGCCCGACTGCCGGGGGGCGTCCTAGCACAGATACGCAGTATTTT.

V is TRBV10-3 and J is TRBJ1-2; 7 positions agree with TRBD1. The CDR3 loop spans 13 amino acids. V lost 6 bases to trimming and J lost 6 bases; unmatched junction nucleotides: 7. Germline values: CDR1 ENHRY, CDR2 SYGVKD. This CDR3 reads CAIRTGAEDGYTF. DNA for the CDR3: TGTGCCATCAGAACAGGGGCAGAGGATGGCTACACCTTC.

This sequence joins TRBV27 and TRBJ2-2; 7 bases map to TRBD1. V lost 4 bases and J lost 5; bases outside the gene matches: 1. The CDR3 has 13 residues. Germline CDR1 MNHEY, CDR2 SMNVEV (reference sequence). CDR3 sequence: CASSSQGTGELFF. In nucleotides, the CDR3 is TGTGCCAGCAGTTCACAGGGGACCGGGGAGCTGTTTTTT.